A single sample is the source of the 2 T cell receptor beta chains below, sequenced in a study of breast tumors, draining lymph nodes, adjacent tissues. Axillary draining lymph nodes of breast cancer patients supplied the node samples. In TCRdb, the multiplex PCR reads were re-called with MiXCR into one record per CDR3 protein. The data show around 190,000 distinct CDR3 sequences, 30% to 35% seen once. Material: axillary lymph node tissue. The receptor source for this set is a female donor with breast cancer. Some clones in this sample may be carry-over from other donors' samples.

The genes are TRBV28 and TRBJ1-2; no firm D call. With 5 bases removed from V and 6 bases from J, the gap between germline ends came to 16 bases. The CDR3 has 14 residues. The germline V gene has CDR1 MDHEN and CDR2 SYDVKM. The CDR3 sequence: CASSHKEMLNGYTF. CDR3 coding DNA: TGTGCCAGCAGTCACAAGGAAATGCTTAATGGCTACACCTTC.

Concerning this clonotype: This may come from a read error, since a much larger clone is one base off. The rearrangement links TRBV7-3 to TRBJ2-1; possibly TRBD1 for D (5 bases). The V gene's germline CDR1 is SGHTA and CDR2 FQGTGA. The CDR3 covers 16 residues. The ends were cut back, 1 base at V and 4 bases at J, with 14 bases in the middle. As DNA, the CDR3 is TGTGCCAGCAGCTTAATGTTGGGGCCCGGGTACAATGAGCAGTTCTTC. Its translation: CASSLMLGPGYNEQFF.